This T cell receptor (beta chain) is from a study of blood T cell repertoires in COVID-19. Clones were read by immunoSEQ multiplex PCR, and TCRdb kept only the in-frame ones, dropping some. The sample carries some 260,000 clones, 88% recorded once. This clone has only a few counts. The CDR3 contains 15 residues. Germline V CDR1 and CDR2: MNHEY, SVGAGI. The ends lost 3 bases at V and 1 base at J; junction bases unmatched: 6. Sequencing input: peripheral blood. The clonotype was recovered from a woman aged 25-40 years with acute or convalescent COVID-19. The genes are TRBV6-5 and TRBJ2-7; 7 bases align to TRBD2. The CDR3 here is CASSYVGEGSYEQYF. Written as DNA, the CDR3 is TGTGCCAGCAGTTATGTAGGGGAGGGGTCCTACGAGCAGTACTTC.